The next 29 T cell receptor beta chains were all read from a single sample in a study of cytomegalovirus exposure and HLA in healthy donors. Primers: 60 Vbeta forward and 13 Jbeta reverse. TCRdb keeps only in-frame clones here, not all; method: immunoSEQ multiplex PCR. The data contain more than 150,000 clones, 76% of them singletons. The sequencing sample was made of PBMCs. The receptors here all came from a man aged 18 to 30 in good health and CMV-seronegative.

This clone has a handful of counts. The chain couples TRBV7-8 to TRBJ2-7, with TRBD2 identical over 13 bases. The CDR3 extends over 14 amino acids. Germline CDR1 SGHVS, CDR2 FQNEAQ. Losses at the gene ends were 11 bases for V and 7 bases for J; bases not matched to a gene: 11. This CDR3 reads CAGSKLAGGGEQYF. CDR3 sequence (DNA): TGTGCCGGGTCTAAACTAGCGGGGGGGGGTGAGCAGTACTTC.

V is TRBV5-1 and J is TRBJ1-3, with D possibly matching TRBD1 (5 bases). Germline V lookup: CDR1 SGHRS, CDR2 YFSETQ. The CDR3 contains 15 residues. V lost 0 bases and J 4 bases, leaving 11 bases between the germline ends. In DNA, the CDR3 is TGCGCCAGCAGCTTGGCCTCGGGGGGAGGAAACACCATATATTTT. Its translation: CASSLASGGGNTIYF.

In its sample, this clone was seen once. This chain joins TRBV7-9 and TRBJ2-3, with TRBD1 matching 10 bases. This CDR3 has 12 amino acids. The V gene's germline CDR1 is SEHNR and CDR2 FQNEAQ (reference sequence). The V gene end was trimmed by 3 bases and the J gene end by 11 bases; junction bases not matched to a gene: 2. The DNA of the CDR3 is TGTGCCAGCAGCTTCTGGACAGGGGGGCAGTATTTT. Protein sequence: CASSFWTGGQYF.

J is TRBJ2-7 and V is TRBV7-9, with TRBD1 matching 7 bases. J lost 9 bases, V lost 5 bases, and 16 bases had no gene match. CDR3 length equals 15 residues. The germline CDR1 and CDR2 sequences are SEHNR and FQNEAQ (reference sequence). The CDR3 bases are TGTGCCAGCAGCCCCCTCAAGACAGGGCAGGGGTGGCAGTACTTC. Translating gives CASSPLKTGQGWQYF.

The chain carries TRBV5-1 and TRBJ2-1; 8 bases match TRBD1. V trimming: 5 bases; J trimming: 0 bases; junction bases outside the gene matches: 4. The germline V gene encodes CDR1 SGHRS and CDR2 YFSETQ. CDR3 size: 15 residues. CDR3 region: CASSGTGSSYNEQFF. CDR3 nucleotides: TGCGCCAGCAGTGGGACAGGCAGCTCCTACAATGAGCAGTTCTTC.

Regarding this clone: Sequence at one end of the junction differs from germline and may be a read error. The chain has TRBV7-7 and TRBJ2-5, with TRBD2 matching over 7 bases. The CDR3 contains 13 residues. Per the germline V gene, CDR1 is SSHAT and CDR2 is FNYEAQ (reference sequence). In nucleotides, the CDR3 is TGTGCTAGCAGCGGGGCAGCCTGGGAGACCCAGTACTTC. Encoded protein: CASSGAAWETQYF.

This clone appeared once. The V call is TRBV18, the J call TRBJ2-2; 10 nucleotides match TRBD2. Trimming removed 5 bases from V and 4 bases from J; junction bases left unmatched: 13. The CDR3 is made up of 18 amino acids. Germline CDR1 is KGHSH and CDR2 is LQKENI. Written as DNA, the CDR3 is TGTGCCAGCTCAGGAGGAACTAGCGGGATATTGGCCACCGGGGAGCTGTTTTTT. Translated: CASSGGTSGILATGELFF.

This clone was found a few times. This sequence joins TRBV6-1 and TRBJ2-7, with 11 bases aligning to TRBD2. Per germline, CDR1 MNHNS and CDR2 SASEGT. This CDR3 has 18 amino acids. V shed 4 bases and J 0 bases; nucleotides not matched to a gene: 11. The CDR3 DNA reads TGTGCCAGCAGTGCGGCTGGGGGCGGACTAGCGGGCTCCTACGAGCAGTACTTC. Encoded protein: CASSAAGGGLAGSYEQYF.

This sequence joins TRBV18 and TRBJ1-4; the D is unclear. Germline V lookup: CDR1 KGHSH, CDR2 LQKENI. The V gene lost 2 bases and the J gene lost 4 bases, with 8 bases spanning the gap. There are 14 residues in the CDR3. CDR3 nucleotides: TGTGCCAGCTCACCATCCGGACTTAATGAAAAACTGTTTTTT. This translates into CASSPSGLNEKLFF. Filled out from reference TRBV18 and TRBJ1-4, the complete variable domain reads NAGVMQNPRHLVRRRGQEARLRCSPMKGHSHVYWYRQLPEEGLKFMVYLQKENIIDESGMPKERFSAEFPKEGPSILRIQQVVRGDSAAYFCASSPSGLNEKLFFGSGTQLSVL.

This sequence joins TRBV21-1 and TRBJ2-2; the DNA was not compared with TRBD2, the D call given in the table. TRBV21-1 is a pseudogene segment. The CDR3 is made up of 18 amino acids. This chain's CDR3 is CASSASLTSGGGTGELFF. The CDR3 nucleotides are TGTGCCAGCAGCGCAAGCCTTACTAGCGGGGGGGGTACCGGGGAGCTGTTTTTT.

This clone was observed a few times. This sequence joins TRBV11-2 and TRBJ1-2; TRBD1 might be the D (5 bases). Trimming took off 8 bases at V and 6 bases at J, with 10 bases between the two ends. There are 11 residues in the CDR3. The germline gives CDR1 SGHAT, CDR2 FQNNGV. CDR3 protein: CASGALDGYTF. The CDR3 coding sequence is TGTGCCAGCGGGGCTTTGGATGGCTACACCTTC.

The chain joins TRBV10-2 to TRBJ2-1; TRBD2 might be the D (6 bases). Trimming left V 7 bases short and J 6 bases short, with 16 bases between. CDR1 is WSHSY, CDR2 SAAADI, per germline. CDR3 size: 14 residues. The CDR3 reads CASTNGGGSNEQFF. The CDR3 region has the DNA TGCGCCAGCACTAACGGGGGTGGATCCAATGAGCAGTTCTTC.

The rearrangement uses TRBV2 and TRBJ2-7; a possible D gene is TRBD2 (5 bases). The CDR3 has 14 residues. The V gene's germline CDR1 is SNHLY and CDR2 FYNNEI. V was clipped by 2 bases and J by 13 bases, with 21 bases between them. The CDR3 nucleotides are TGTGCCAGCAGTGAACGGCAGTTGGGCCTCGGAGGCTACTTC. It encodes CASSERQLGLGGYF.

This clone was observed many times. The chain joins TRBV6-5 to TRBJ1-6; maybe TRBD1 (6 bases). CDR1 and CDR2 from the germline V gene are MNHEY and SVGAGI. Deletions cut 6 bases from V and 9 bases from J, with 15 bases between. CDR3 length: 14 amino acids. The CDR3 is CASSDRWRSSPLHF. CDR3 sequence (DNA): TGTGCCAGCAGCGACAGGTGGAGGAGTTCACCCCTCCACTTT.

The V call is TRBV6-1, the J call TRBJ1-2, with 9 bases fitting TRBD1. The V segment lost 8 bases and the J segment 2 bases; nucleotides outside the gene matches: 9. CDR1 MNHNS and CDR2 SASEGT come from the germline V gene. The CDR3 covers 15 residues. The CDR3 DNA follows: TGTGCCAGCCTCAGGGGGACAGGGTCCAACTATGGCTACACCTTC. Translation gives CASLRGTGSNYGYTF.

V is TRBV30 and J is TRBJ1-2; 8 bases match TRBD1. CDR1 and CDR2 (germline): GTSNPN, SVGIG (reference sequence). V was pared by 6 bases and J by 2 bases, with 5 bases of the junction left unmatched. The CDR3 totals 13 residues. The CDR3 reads CACPGTGNYGYTF. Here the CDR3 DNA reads TGTGCCTGTCCCGGGACAGGAAACTATGGCTACACCTTC.

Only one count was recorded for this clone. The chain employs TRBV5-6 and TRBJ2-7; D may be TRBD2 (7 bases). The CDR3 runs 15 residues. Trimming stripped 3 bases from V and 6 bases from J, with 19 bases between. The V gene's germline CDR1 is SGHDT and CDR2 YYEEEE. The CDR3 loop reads CASSSSRGGAGEQYF. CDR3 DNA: TGTGCCAGCAGCTCCTCGAGGGGGGGGGCGGGCGAGCAGTACTTC.

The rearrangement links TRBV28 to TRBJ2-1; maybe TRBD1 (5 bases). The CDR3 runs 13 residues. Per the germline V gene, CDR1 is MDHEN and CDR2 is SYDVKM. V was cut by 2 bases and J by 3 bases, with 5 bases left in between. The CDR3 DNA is TGTGCCAGCAGTTTACAGGGCTACAATGAGCAGTTCTTC. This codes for CASSLQGYNEQFF.

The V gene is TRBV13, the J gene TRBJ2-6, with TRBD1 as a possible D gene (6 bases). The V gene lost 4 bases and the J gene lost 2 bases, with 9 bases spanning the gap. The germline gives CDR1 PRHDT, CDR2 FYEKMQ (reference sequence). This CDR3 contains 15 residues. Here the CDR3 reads CASSSEGAGANVLTF. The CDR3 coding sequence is TGTGCCAGCAGCTCCGAGGGGGCTGGGGCCAACGTCCTGACTTTC.

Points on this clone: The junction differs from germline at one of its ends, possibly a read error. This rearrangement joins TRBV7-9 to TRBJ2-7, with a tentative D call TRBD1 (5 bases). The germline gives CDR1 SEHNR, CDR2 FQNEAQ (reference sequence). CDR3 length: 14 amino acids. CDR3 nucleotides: TGTTCCAGCAGCACCCAGACAGAGATCTACGAGCAGTACTTC. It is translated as CSSSTQTEIYEQYF. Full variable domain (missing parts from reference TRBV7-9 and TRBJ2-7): DTGVSQNPRHKITKRGQNVTFRCDPISEHNRLYWYRQTLGQGPEFLTYFQNEAQLEKSRLLSDRFSAERPKGSFSTLEIQRTEQGDSAMYLCSSSTQTEIYEQYFGPGTRLTVT.

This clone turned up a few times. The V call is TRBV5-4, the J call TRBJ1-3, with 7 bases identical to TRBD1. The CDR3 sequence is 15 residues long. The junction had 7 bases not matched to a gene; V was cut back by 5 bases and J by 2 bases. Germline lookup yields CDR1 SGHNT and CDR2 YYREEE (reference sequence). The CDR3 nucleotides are TGTGCCAGCAGACTGCACGACAGGGCTGGAAACACCATATATTTT. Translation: CASRLHDRAGNTIYF.

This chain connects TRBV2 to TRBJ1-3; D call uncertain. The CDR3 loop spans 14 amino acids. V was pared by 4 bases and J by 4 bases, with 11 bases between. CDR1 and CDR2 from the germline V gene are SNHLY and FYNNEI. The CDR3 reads CASSGLKVGNTIYF. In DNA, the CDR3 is TGTGCCAGCAGTGGTCTAAAAGTCGGAAACACCATATATTTT.

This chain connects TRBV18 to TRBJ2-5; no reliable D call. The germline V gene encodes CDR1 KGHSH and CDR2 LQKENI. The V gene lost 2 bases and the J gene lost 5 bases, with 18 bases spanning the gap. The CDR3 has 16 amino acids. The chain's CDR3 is CASSPMVAAVEETQYF. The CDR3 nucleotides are TGTGCCAGCTCACCAATGGTAGCAGCCGTGGAGGAGACCCAGTACTTC. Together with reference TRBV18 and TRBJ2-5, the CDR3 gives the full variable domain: NAGVMQNPRHLVRRRGQEARLRCSPMKGHSHVYWYRQLPEEGLKFMVYLQKENIIDESGMPKERFSAEFPKEGPSILRIQQVVRGDSAAYFCASSPMVAAVEETQYFGPGTRLLVL.

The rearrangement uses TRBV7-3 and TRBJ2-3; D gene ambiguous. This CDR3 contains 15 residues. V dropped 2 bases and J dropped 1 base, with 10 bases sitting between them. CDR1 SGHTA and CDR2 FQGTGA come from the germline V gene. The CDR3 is CASSLQALRTDTQYF. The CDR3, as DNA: TGTGCCAGCAGCTTACAGGCGTTACGCACAGATACGCAGTATTTT. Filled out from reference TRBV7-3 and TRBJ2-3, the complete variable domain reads GAGVSQTPSNKVTEKGKYVELRCDPISGHTALYWYRQSLGQGPEFLIYFQGTGAADDSGLPNDRFFAVRPEGSVSTLKIQRTERGDSAVYLCASSLQALRTDTQYFGPGTRLTVL.

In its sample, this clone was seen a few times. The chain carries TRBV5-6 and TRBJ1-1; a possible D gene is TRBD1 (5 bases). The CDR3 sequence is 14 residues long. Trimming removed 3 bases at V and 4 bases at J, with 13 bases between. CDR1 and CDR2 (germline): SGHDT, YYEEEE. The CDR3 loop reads CASSSQTVGTEAFF. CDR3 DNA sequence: TGTGCCAGCAGCTCACAGACAGTAGGCACTGAAGCTTTCTTT.

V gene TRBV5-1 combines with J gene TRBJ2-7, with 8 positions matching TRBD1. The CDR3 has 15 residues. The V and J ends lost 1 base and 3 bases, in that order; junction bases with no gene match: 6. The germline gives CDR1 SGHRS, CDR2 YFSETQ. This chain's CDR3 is CASSLRTGLVYEQYF. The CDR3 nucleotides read TGCGCCAGCAGCTTGAGGACAGGGTTAGTCTACGAGCAGTACTTC.

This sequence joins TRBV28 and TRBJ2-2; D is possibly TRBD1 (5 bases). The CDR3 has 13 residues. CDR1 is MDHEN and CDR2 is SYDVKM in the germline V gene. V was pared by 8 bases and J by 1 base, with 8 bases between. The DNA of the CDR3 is TGTGCCAGCTTAGACAGGAACACCGGGGAGCTGTTTTTT. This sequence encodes CASLDRNTGELFF.

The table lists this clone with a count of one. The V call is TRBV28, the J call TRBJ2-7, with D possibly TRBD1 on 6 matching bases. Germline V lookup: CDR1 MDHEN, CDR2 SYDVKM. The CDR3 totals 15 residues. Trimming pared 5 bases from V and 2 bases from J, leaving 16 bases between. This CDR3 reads CASSVPDSPAYEQYF. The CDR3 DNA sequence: TGTGCCAGCAGTGTCCCGGACAGCCCGGCCTACGAGCAGTACTTC.

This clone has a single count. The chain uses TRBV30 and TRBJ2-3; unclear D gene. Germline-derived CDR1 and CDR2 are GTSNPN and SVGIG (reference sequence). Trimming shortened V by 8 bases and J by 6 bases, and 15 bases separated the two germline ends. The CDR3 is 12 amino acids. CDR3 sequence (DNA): TGTGCCCACTCCCCCCTCGAGGATACGCAGTATTTT. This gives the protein CAHSPLEDTQYF.